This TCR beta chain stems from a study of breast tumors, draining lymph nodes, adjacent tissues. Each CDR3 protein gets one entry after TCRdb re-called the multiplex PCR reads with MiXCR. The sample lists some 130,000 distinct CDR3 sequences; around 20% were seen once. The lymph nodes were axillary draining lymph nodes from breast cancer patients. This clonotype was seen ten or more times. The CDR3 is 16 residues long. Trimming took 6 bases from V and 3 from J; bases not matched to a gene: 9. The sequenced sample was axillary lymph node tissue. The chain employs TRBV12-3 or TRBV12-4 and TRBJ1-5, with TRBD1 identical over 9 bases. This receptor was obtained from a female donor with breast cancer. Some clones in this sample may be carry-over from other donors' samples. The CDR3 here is CASSRRGQGNNQPQHF. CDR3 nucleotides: TGTGCCAGCAGCCGGCGCGGACAGGGGAACAATCAGCCCCAGCATTTT.